The T cell receptor (beta chain) described here comes from a study of CD4 T cells in relation to SARS-CoV-2 and coronaviruses. About the research overall: Median patient age was about 41 years, spanning 21 to 72 years. The HLA restriction of the shared crossreactive spike epitopes was mapped. Broader study findings: In roughly 65% of donors, memory CD4+ clonotypes crossrecognized SARS-CoV-2 and at least one common cold coronavirus spike. Monoreactive clones expanded significantly more to SARS-CoV-2 than crossreactive clones did.

Repertoires were generated with immunoSEQ multiplex PCR, while TCRdb's copy carries only in-frame clones and drops some. The table includes tens of thousands of clones, roughly 88% detected once. Looked up from germline, CDR1 is LNHDA and CDR2 is SQIVND (reference sequence). The CDR3 length is 12 residues. Trimming took 8 bases from V and 5 from J; bases not matched to a gene: 2. With regard to this clone: Antigen: not known.

The chain has TRBV19 and TRBJ2-7, with 11 bases aligning to TRBD1. The sequencing sample was made of memory CD4+ T cells from PBMCs. The sequence came from an adult with COVID-19. DNA of the CDR3: TGTGCCAGTGGACAGGGGGCGGACGAGCAGTACTTC. Translating gives CASGQGADEQYF.